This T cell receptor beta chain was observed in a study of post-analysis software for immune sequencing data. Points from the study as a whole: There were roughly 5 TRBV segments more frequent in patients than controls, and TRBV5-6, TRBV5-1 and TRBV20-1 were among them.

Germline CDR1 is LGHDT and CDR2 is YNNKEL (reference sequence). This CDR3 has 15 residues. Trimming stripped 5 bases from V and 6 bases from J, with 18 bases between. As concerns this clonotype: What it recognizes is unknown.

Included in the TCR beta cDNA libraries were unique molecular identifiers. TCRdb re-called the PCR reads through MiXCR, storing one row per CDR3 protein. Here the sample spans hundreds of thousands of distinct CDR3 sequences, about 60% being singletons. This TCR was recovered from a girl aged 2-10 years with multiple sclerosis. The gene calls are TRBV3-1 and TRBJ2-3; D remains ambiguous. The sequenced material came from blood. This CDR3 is CASSNRVSTSDTQYF. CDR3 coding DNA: TGTGCCAGCAGCAACCGGGTCTCCACCTCGGATACGCAGTATTTT.